Presented here are 31 T cell receptor beta chains from one specimen sequenced in a study of shared clonotypes between healthy human individuals. The table came from immunoSEQ multiplex PCR; TCRdb's copy has only in-frame clones and leaves some out. The sample has some 700,000 clones, less than 95% seen once. The sequenced sample was memory CD8+ T cells from PBMCs. This sample's subset: CD45RO+ cells pooled with CCR7-negative TemRA cells. The receptor set was obtained from a man aged 18 to 30 in good health. Some clones in this sample may be carry-over from other donors' samples.

The rearrangement uses TRBV4-1 and TRBJ2-3, with a weak D call TRBD2 (7 bases). Trimming left V 4 bases short and J 3 bases short, with 20 bases between. Germline values: CDR1 MGHRA, CDR2 YSYEKL. The CDR3 covers 17 residues. The CDR3 coding sequence is TGCGCCAGCAGCCGCACAAAGAGGGGGGGGCCGACAGATACGCAGTATTTT. Its translation: CASSRTKRGGPTDTQYF.

J is TRBJ2-5 and V is TRBV5-1; 10 nucleotides match TRBD1. The DNA end lines up better with TRBJ2-7; the J call may be wrong. In germline, CDR1 is SGHRS, CDR2 YFSETQ. The CDR3 extends over 17 amino acids. For the CDR3, the DNA is TGCGCCAGCAGCTTAGGTGCCCCGGGACAGGGGATCTACGAGCAGTACTTC. Translation: CASSLGAPGQGIYEQYF.

The sample holds a few counts of this clone. V gene TRBV5-4 combines with J gene TRBJ2-3, with 9 bases fitting TRBD2. The CDR3 runs to 16 residues. Trimming took 4 bases from V and 5 from J; bases not matched to a gene: 11. Germline-derived CDR1 and CDR2 are SGHNT and YYREEE (reference sequence). The CDR3 is CASSPGVAGVVDTQYF. The CDR3 bases are TGTGCCAGCAGCCCTGGGGTAGCGGGAGTGGTAGATACGCAGTATTTT.

The V gene is TRBV11-2, the J gene TRBJ2-7, with D uncertain. Trimming stripped 5 bases from V and 0 bases from J, with 14 bases between. Germline loops: CDR1 SGHAT, CDR2 FQNNGV. This CDR3 spans 15 amino acids. Written as DNA, the CDR3 is TGTGCCAGCAGCCCAGACTGGAGCAGCTCCTACGAGCAGTACTTC. Encoded protein: CASSPDWSSSYEQYF.

The chain uses TRBV30 and TRBJ1-1; D is perhaps TRBD1 (5 bases). V lost 5 bases to trimming and J lost 11 bases, with 18 bases between them. The germline gives CDR1 GTSNPN, CDR2 SVGIG (reference sequence). The CDR3 length is 12 residues. CDR3 bases: TGTGCCTGGTTGGGTCGGGGGAATGTGGCTTTCTTT. Translated: CAWLGRGNVAFF.

This chain connects TRBV5-4 to TRBJ2-1; 7 bases are shared with TRBD1. Unmatched junction bases numbered 5, after V lost 3 bases and J lost 5 bases. The germline gives CDR1 SGHNT, CDR2 YYREEE (reference sequence). The CDR3 has 14 residues. CDR3 residues: CASSWRTGDNEQFF. The CDR3 DNA reads TGTGCCAGCAGCTGGCGGACAGGTGACAATGAGCAGTTCTTC.

The rearrangement links TRBV6-4 to TRBJ2-1, with TRBD2 matching over 8 bases. Germline CDR1 and CDR2: MRHNA and SNTAGT. V was pared by 0 bases and J by 5 bases, with 3 bases of the junction left unmatched. The CDR3 sequence is 15 residues long. The CDR3 region is CASSDSRGGNNEQFF. CDR3 nucleotide sequence: TGTGCCAGCAGTGACTCCCGGGGGGGGAACAATGAGCAGTTCTTC.

The chain combines TRBV7-3 with TRBJ2-1, with D possibly matching TRBD2 (6 bases). The CDR3 loop spans 15 amino acids. Per the germline V gene, CDR1 is SGHTA and CDR2 is FQGTGA. V lost 8 bases, J lost 8 bases, and 22 bases lay in between. This CDR3 is CASSGSGSRPHEQFF. DNA for the CDR3: TGTGCCAGCTCTGGGAGCGGGTCCCGCCCCCATGAGCAGTTCTTC.

To note about this clone: In the same sample, other DNA sequences code for this CDR3. The genes are TRBV27 and TRBJ2-3; D is uncertain. This CDR3 is 13 amino acids long. V gave up 2 bases and J gave up 3 bases, with 6 bases separating them. Germline assignment: CDR1 MNHEY and CDR2 SMNVEV (reference sequence). The CDR3 DNA is TGTGCCAGCAGTTTAGGACGAACAGATACGCAGTATTTT. Its protein product is CASSLGRTDTQYF.

The V gene is TRBV6-1, the J gene TRBJ2-1, with 12 bases matching TRBD2. J gave up 0 bases and V 1 base, and 7 bases lay outside the gene matches. Looked up from germline, CDR1 is MNHNS and CDR2 is SASEGT. The CDR3 has 19 amino acids. The CDR3 spells CASSEDGLAGLLSYNEQFF. As DNA, the CDR3 is TGTGCCAGCAGTGAAGATGGACTAGCGGGACTTCTCTCCTACAATGAGCAGTTCTTC.

The chain is built from TRBV6-6 and TRBJ2-3; 7 nucleotides line up with TRBD2. The CDR3 is 14 residues long. Trimming took 0 bases from V and 5 from J; bases not matched to a gene: 2. The germline V gene has CDR1 MNHNY and CDR2 SVGAGI (reference sequence). CDR3 DNA sequence: TGTGCCAGCAGTTACTCGGGGAGGGGAGATACGCAGTATTTT. Translated: CASSYSGRGDTQYF.

The chain links TRBV19 to TRBJ1-1; the D is unclear. The germline V and J ends were trimmed by 1 base and 6 bases, with 9 bases remaining between them. Per germline, CDR1 LNHDA and CDR2 SQIVND (reference sequence). The CDR3 consists of 13 residues. DNA for the CDR3: TGTGCCAGTAGTATAGCATTCGGTTCTGAAGCTTTCTTT. Protein: CASSIAFGSEAFF.

This chain connects TRBV7-8 to TRBJ2-3; the D gene is possibly TRBD2 (6 bases). Trimming removed 2 bases from V and 1 base from J, with 19 bases in between. The CDR3 extends over 18 amino acids. Per germline, CDR1 SGHVS and CDR2 FQNEAQ. The CDR3 DNA reads TGTGCCAGCAGCTTACCCGGGGGATCAACCTCTGGCACAGATACGCAGTATTTT. It translates to CASSLPGGSTSGTDTQYF. The whole variable domain, remainder taken from reference TRBV7-8 and TRBJ2-3, is GAGVSQSPRYKVAKRGQDVALRCDPISGHVSLFWYQQALGQGPEFLTYFQNEAQLDKSGLPSDRFFAERPEGSVSTLKIQRTQQEDSAVYLCASSLPGGSTSGTDTQYFGPGTRLTVL.

The table lists this clone with a count of one. This sequence joins TRBV5-1 and TRBJ1-1; 7 nucleotides agree with TRBD1. The CDR3 extends over 12 amino acids. After removal of 4 bases from V and 11 bases from J, the junction contained 8 bases not matched to a gene. CDR1 SGHRS and CDR2 YFSETQ come from the germline V gene. The CDR3 here is CASSTRGLDAFF. The CDR3 region has the DNA TGCGCCAGCAGCACGAGGGGGCTCGATGCTTTCTTT.

The J gene is TRBJ1-5, the V gene TRBV21-1; the table's D call, TRBD1, has no DNA check behind it. TRBV21-1 is a recognized pseudogene. The CDR3 sequence is 11 residues long. The CDR3 region has the DNA TGTGCCAGCAGACCAACAGGGGGCGGGCATTTT. This sequence encodes CASRPTGGGHF.

This chain joins TRBV10-3 and TRBJ1-2; D may be TRBD1 (5 bases). CDR1 and CDR2 from the germline V gene are ENHRY and SYGVKD. The CDR3 totals 18 residues. Trimming removed 2 bases at V and 8 bases at J, with 27 bases between. CDR3 region: CAISERYDLGERPGGYTF. The DNA of the CDR3 is TGTGCCATCAGTGAGAGGTACGACCTAGGGGAGCGTCCTGGAGGCTACACCTTC.

The chain combines TRBV6-5 with TRBJ2-2; D remains unclear. CDR3 length equals 15 residues. Per the germline V gene, CDR1 is MNHEY and CDR2 is SVGAGI. Here the CDR3 reads CATASQELVTGELFF. The CDR3 DNA reads TGTGCTACAGCTAGTCAGGAGCTCGTCACCGGGGAGCTGTTTTTT.

This chain connects TRBV28 to TRBJ2-7; possible D gene TRBD2, 6 bases. Germline CDR1 MDHEN, CDR2 SYDVKM. The ends were cut back, 8 bases at V and 6 bases at J, with 26 bases in the middle. The CDR3 has 16 residues. The CDR3 DNA sequence: TGTGCCAGCTCTCGAAGGACTATCCGGAACGATGGCGAGCAGTACTTC. As protein: CASSRRTIRNDGEQYF.

In its sample, this clone was seen a few times. The chain couples TRBV9 to TRBJ1-1, with TRBD1 as a possible D gene (5 bases). V lost 2 bases and J lost 7, with 12 bases in between. Looked up from germline, CDR1 is SGDLS and CDR2 is YYNGEE. This CDR3 has 13 amino acids. The CDR3 region has the DNA TGTGCCAGCAGCGTTGAGGGGACCAGTGAAGCTTTCTTT. Encoded protein: CASSVEGTSEAFF.

The V call is TRBV10-3, the J call TRBJ1-5; 9 bases fit TRBD1. There are 17 residues in the CDR3. Germline assignment: CDR1 ENHRY and CDR2 SYGVKD. V shed 0 bases, J shed 5 bases, and the junction held 8 bases outside the gene matches. The CDR3 sequence: CAISESGTGLGDQPQHF. For the CDR3, the DNA is TGTGCCATCAGTGAGTCGGGGACAGGGTTGGGGGATCAGCCCCAGCATTTT.

On this clone itself: The CDR3 does not close with the conserved phenylalanine or tryptophan, likely indicating a read error. The DNA is omitted, as the CDR3 cannot be located on it reliably, and the CDR3 follows TCRdb's listing. CDR3 region: CASSFGCRD. This sequence joins TRBV28 and TRBJ2-4; whether TRBD2, the table's D call, matches the DNA was not checked. Germline lookup yields CDR1 MDHEN and CDR2 SYDVKM. Ends included, the CDR3 has 9 residues.

In this sample, this clone turned up a few times. The same CDR3 is also encoded by other DNA sequences in this sample. This chain links TRBV5-1 with TRBJ2-1; D might be TRBD2 (6 bases). In germline, CDR1 is SGHRS, CDR2 YFSETQ. V lost 6 bases to trimming and J lost 4 bases, with 11 bases between them. There are 13 residues in the CDR3. The CDR3 nucleotides read TGCGCCAGCATCCCGGAGGGGTACAATGAGCAGTTCTTC. It yields the protein CASIPEGYNEQFF. The full variable domain, with the rest looked up from reference TRBV5-1 and TRBJ2-1, is KAGVTQTPRYLIKTRGQQVTLSCSPISGHRSVSWYQQTPGQGLQFLFEYFSETQRNKGNFPGRFSGRQFSNSRSEMNVSTLELGDSALYLCASIPEGYNEQFFGPGTRLTVL.

The chain couples TRBV7-8 to TRBJ2-5; 10 bases line up with TRBD2. The V gene's germline CDR1 is SGHVS and CDR2 FQNEAQ. Trimming cost V 2 bases and J 3 bases; bases outside gene matches: 3. The CDR3 runs to 15 residues. The CDR3 region is CASSLWLAGEETQYF. CDR3 DNA sequence: TGTGCCAGCAGCTTATGGCTAGCGGGAGAAGAGACCCAGTACTTC.

J is TRBJ1-5 and V is TRBV19; D uncertain. Trimming left V 3 bases short and J 0 bases short, with 12 bases between. Germline assignment: CDR1 LNHDA and CDR2 SQIVND (reference sequence). The CDR3 has 16 residues. Here the CDR3 DNA reads TGTGCCAGTAGTATTAGGGCAGACCTTAGCAATCAGCCCCAGCATTTT. Its protein product is CASSIRADLSNQPQHF.

The chain has TRBV7-8 and TRBJ2-1; tentatively, D is TRBD2 (7 bases). Trimming removed 3 bases from V and 4 bases from J, with 16 bases in between. The CDR3 is made up of 16 amino acids. The germline V gene has CDR1 SGHVS and CDR2 FQNEAQ. CDR3 nucleotide sequence: TGTGCCAGCAGCTTCTCCTCCGGGGGGCCTTACAATGAGCAGTTCTTC. It specifies CASSFSSGGPYNEQFF.

The rearrangement links TRBV10-3 to TRBJ1-6, with D possibly being TRBD1 (6 bases). There are 14 residues in the CDR3. CDR1 is ENHRY and CDR2 is SYGVKD in the germline V gene. Between the trimmed V and J ends, which lost 0 bases and 10 bases, there was a span of 10 bases. In DNA, the CDR3 is TGTGCCATCAGTGAGTCTTGGGGACAATCACCCCTCCACTTT. The encoded protein is CAISESWGQSPLHF.

This chain uses TRBV19 with TRBJ1-2, with 10 bases identical to TRBD1. This CDR3 is built from 16 residues. CDR1 is LNHDA, CDR2 SQIVND, per germline (reference sequence). The V and J ends lost 7 bases and 6 bases, in that order; junction bases with no gene match: 14. Written as DNA, the CDR3 is TGTGCCAGTACTCCGGGACAGGGGCTGGTGGATCATGGCTACACCTTC. It is translated as CASTPGQGLVDHGYTF.

The rearrangement joins TRBV7-9 to TRBJ2-5, with D possibly being TRBD1 (5 bases). CDR1 and CDR2 (germline): SEHNR, FQNEAQ (reference sequence). V was pared by 5 bases and J by 3 bases, with 16 bases between. The CDR3 spans 15 residues. The CDR3 sequence: CASSNRLGREETQYF. DNA of the CDR3: TGTGCCAGCAGCAACAGGCTCGGCAGGGAAGAGACCCAGTACTTC.

The J gene is TRBJ2-2, the V gene TRBV28, with D tentatively TRBD1 (5 bases). Trimming cost V 3 bases and J 4 bases, with 18 bases left between them. The CDR3 has 17 amino acids. From germline, CDR1 is MDHEN and CDR2 SYDVKM. The CDR3 spells CASSLLLEGVSTGELFF. The CDR3, as DNA: TGTGCCAGCAGTTTGCTATTGGAAGGGGTTAGCACCGGGGAGCTGTTTTTT.

The chain combines TRBV28 with TRBJ1-2, with D uncertain. Germline assignment: CDR1 MDHEN and CDR2 SYDVKM. There are 15 residues in the CDR3. Between the trimmed V and J ends, which lost 3 bases and 5 bases, there was a span of 16 bases. In DNA form, the CDR3 reads TGTGCCAGCAGTTTGCTCGGGTCAGAGTTATATGGCTACACCTTC. Translated: CASSLLGSELYGYTF.

This chain connects TRBV7-8 to TRBJ1-5; D might be TRBD1 (6 bases). With 6 bases removed from V and 0 bases from J, the gap between germline ends came to 9 bases. The CDR3 spans 14 residues. Germline CDR1 SGHVS, CDR2 FQNEAQ. Here the CDR3 reads CASRRGDSNQPQHF. CDR3 in DNA: TGTGCCAGCAGGAGGGGGGATAGCAATCAGCCCCAGCATTTT. Full variable domain (missing parts from reference TRBV7-8 and TRBJ1-5): GAGVSQSPRYKVAKRGQDVALRCDPISGHVSLFWYQQALGQGPEFLTYFQNEAQLDKSGLPSDRFFAERPEGSVSTLKIQRTQQEDSAVYLCASRRGDSNQPQHFGDGTRLSIL.